The T cell receptor beta chain described here comes from a study of cytomegalovirus exposure and HLA in healthy donors. A note on this clone: Its antigen is not identified.

Study-level results: TCR sequences were mostly rare, though some public TCRs occurred in many donors.

There are 15 residues in the CDR3. Trimming shortened V by 3 bases and J by 8 bases, and 19 bases separated the two germline ends. In germline, CDR1 is WNHNN, CDR2 SYGVQD (reference sequence). The protocol was immunoSEQ multiplex PCR, while the TCRdb copy is restricted to in-frame clones and leaves out a portion. This sample has roughly 52,000 clones, with 80% to 90% found just once. Sample: PBMCs. The gene calls are TRBV10-1 and TRBJ1-2; no definite D call. The TCR was taken from a young woman in good health and CMV-seronegative. This CDR3 is CASSEFPTPGGGYTF. CDR3 coding DNA: TGCGCCAGCAGTGAATTCCCGACACCCGGAGGGGGCTACACCTTC.